Given below is one T cell receptor (beta chain) in context. J lost 0 bases, V lost 1 base, and 5 bases had no gene match. The germline V gene encodes CDR1 LNHNV and CDR2 YYDKDF (reference sequence). This CDR3 spans 17 amino acids. These data come from a study of cytomegalovirus exposure and HLA in healthy donors. Vbeta (60) and Jbeta (13) primers were used in the PCR. Sequencing was performed with immunoSEQ multiplex PCR; in TCRdb, only in-frame clones are kept and a portion is missing. This table has approximately 150,000 clones, about 77% appearing once. The sequencing sample was made of PBMCs. The chain is built from TRBV15 and TRBJ1-3; 8 bases align to TRBD1. This TCR derives from a male donor in good health and CMV-seropositive. CDR3 sequence (DNA): TGTGCCACCAGCAGAGCTAGACAGGGGCTCTCTGGAAACACCATATATTTT. It codes for CATSRARQGLSGNTIYF. The full variable domain, completed using reference TRBV15 and TRBJ1-3, is DAMVIQNPRYQVTQFGKPVTLSCSQTLNHNVMYWYQQKSSQAPKLLFHYYDKDFNNEADTPDNFQSRRPNTSFCFLDIRSPGLGDTAMYLCATSRARQGLSGNTIYFGEGSWLTVV.